The clone carrying this TCR beta chain was recorded a few times. The CDR3 contains 16 residues. Germline CDR1 MNHEY, CDR2 SVGAGI. Trimming took 2 bases from V and 5 from J, leaving 13 bases between them. The data were taken from a study of blood T cell repertoires in COVID-19. As for the study in general: The study drew acute and convalescent COVID-19 samples from the United States, Italy and Spain. Sources were T cells, B-cell-depleted T cells, or PBMCs; the material itself was cDNA or gDNA.

As originally analysed: Amplification with reference gene primers provided the estimates of nucleated cell counts. Method: immunoSEQ multiplex PCR; TCRdb's copy keeps in-frame clones and lacks some. The DNA gave D and trimming, while V, J and clone size come from that table. The sample holds 200,000 to 250,000 clones, around four fifths seen once. The clonotype originates from an elderly woman with acute or convalescent COVID-19. Specimen: peripheral blood. This chain uses TRBV6-5 with TRBJ1-6; D remains ambiguous. The CDR3 DNA reads as TGTGCCAGCAGTTACAACTCTCCTCAAAATAATTCACCCCTCCACTTT. Protein product: CASSYNSPQNNSPLHF.